The 16 T cell receptor beta chains below were found in one sample sequenced in a study of T cell repertoires in cytomegalovirus infection. TCRdb reprocessed the reads with MiXCR, giving one entry per CDR3 protein. Here the sample spans some 680,000 distinct CDR3 sequences, under 40% being singletons. Specimen: PBMCs. The origin of the receptors is a human donor in good health (CMV status not recorded). Some clones in this sample may be carry-over from other donors' samples.

This clonotype was seen only a few times. The genes are TRBV7-2 and TRBJ2-4, with D perhaps TRBD1 (5 bases). The germline gives CDR1 SGHTA, CDR2 FQGNSA. V dropped 6 bases and J dropped 8 bases, with 14 bases sitting between them. The CDR3 is 13 amino acids. CDR3 DNA sequence: TGTGCCAGCAGACCAGGGTCTTCGGACATTCAGTACTTC. It is translated as CASRPGSSDIQYF.

This chain links TRBV20-1 with TRBJ2-1; the D is unclear. V was clipped by 5 bases and J by 0 bases, with 14 bases between them. The CDR3 runs to 15 residues. Germline assignment: CDR1 DFQATT and CDR2 SNEGSKA (reference sequence). CDR3 loop: CSAPSSLSSYNEQFF. The DNA for the CDR3 is TGCAGTGCTCCGTCGTCACTTAGCTCCTACAATGAGCAGTTCTTC.

The rearrangement uses TRBV7-9 and TRBJ2-1; 9 nucleotides line up with TRBD2. The junction had 5 bases not matched to a gene; V was cut back by 2 bases and J by 0 bases. CDR1 is SEHNR and CDR2 is FQNEAQ in the germline V gene (reference sequence). The CDR3 runs to 17 residues. CDR3 DNA sequence: TGTGCCAGCAGCTTAACCGTTAGCGGGAGCTCCTACAATGAGCAGTTCTTC. Translation: CASSLTVSGSSYNEQFF.

The chain is built from TRBV7-6 and TRBJ1-4; D possibly corresponds to TRBD1 (5 bases). There are 15 residues in the CDR3. V lost 6 bases and J lost 8, with 19 bases in between. The germline gives CDR1 SGHVS, CDR2 FNYEAQ. The DNA of the CDR3 is TGTGCCAGCAGGGCTGCAGGGACTTCGAGCGAAAAACTGTTTTTT. This sequence encodes CASRAAGTSSEKLFF.

This clonotype was seen a single time. V usage is TRBV3-1 and J usage is TRBJ1-2; D is unclear. The germline V gene encodes CDR1 LGHDT and CDR2 YNNKEL (reference sequence). Deletions cut 1 base from V and 11 bases from J, with 17 bases between. This CDR3 is 14 amino acids long. CDR3 residues: CASSQAGRGIGYTF. The CDR3 DNA follows: TGTGCCAGCAGCCAAGCCGGACGAGGGATCGGTTACACCTTC.

This clonotype has a handful of counts. The chain links TRBV4-1 to TRBJ1-2, with D uncertain. The germline V gene encodes CDR1 MGHRA and CDR2 YSYEKL. The CDR3 loop spans 15 amino acids. The V gene lost 1 base and the J gene lost 3 bases, with 12 bases spanning the gap. CDR3 DNA sequence: TGCGCCAGCAGCCAAGTAGATCCGGGATACTATGGCTACACCTTC. Amino acids: CASSQVDPGYYGYTF.

A few counts support this clonotype. This rearrangement joins TRBV14 to TRBJ2-7, with no clear D. CDR1 and CDR2 from the germline V gene are SGHDN and FVKESK. This CDR3 is 15 amino acids long. With 0 bases removed from V and 1 base from J, the gap between germline ends came to 10 bases. Here the CDR3 reads CASSQESEQSYEQYF. CDR3 nucleotides: TGTGCCAGCAGCCAAGAGTCGGAGCAATCCTACGAGCAGTACTTC.

The J gene is TRBJ2-5, the V gene TRBV28; D remains ambiguous. V shed 6 bases and J shed 1 base, with 6 bases lying between them. The CDR3 spans 12 residues. CDR1 is MDHEN and CDR2 is SYDVKM in the germline V gene. As DNA, the CDR3 is TGTGCCAGCAGGGCCATCCAAGAGACCCAGTACTTC. Translated, it gives CASRAIQETQYF.

The genes are TRBV5-8 and TRBJ2-1; 9 nucleotides agree with TRBD1. Germline-derived CDR1 and CDR2 are SGHTS and YDEGEE. This CDR3 is built from 15 residues. The trim removed 4 bases at V and 5 bases at J, leaving 7 bases unmatched. Here the CDR3 reads CASSPRTGEHNEQFF. The DNA of the CDR3 is TGTGCCAGCAGCCCTAGGACAGGGGAACACAATGAGCAGTTCTTC.

CDR3 DNA: TGTGCCAGCAGAACGGGACAGAATCAGCCCCAGCATTTT. This translates into CASRTGQNQPQHF. V usage is TRBV12-3 or TRBV12-4 and J usage is TRBJ1-5; 7 bases match TRBD1. The V and J ends lost 6 bases and 4 bases, in that order; junction bases with no gene match: 3. The CDR3 spans 13 residues.

In this sample, this clonotype turned up a few times. This chain links TRBV11-1 with TRBJ2-1; weak D call: TRBD1 (6 bases). Germline V lookup: CDR1 SGHAT, CDR2 FQDESV (reference sequence). The CDR3 spans 16 residues. The V and J ends lost 5 bases and 6 bases respectively, with 20 bases between them. The CDR3 DNA sequence: TGTGCCAGCAGCCCATCGGGACACCGGGTAGGCAATGAGCAGTTCTTC. Protein: CASSPSGHRVGNEQFF.

This clonotype appeared a few times. J is TRBJ2-7 and V is TRBV6-8; D tentatively reads TRBD1 or TRBD2 (6 bases each). The CDR3 has 14 amino acids. Germline V CDR1 and CDR2: MNHGY, SAAAGT. V was cut by 7 bases and J by 2 bases, with 15 bases left in between. This CDR3 reads CASTLPGGTYEQYF. CDR3 in DNA: TGTGCCAGCACCCTACCCGGGGGCACCTACGAGCAGTACTTC.

The V call is TRBV4-2, the J call TRBJ2-1; 7 nucleotides match TRBD1. Trimming cost V 8 bases and J 6 bases; bases outside gene matches: 7. Per germline, CDR1 LGHNA and CDR2 YNFKEQ. There are 13 residues in the CDR3. CDR3 protein: CASQTGAGNEQFF. The CDR3, as DNA: TGTGCCAGCCAAACAGGGGCGGGCAATGAGCAGTTCTTC.

V usage is TRBV20-1 and J usage is TRBJ1-1; no firm D call. Trimming stripped 2 bases from V and 4 bases from J, with 11 bases between. The CDR3 consists of 13 residues. In germline, CDR1 is DFQATT, CDR2 SNEGSKA (reference sequence). In DNA form, the CDR3 reads TGCAGTGCTAGAATTTTGGCTGGCACTGAAGCTTTCTTT. The encoded protein is CSARILAGTEAFF.

The rearrangement joins TRBV29-1 to TRBJ2-6; D remains unclear. V was trimmed by 0 bases and J by 3 bases, leaving 21 bases between them. This CDR3 region has 19 residues. CDR1 is SQVTM, CDR2 ANQGSEA, per germline. The CDR3 region is CSVEDRPSHLRGGANVLTF. The DNA of the CDR3 is TGCAGCGTTGAAGATCGCCCGTCTCACCTGCGTGGTGGGGCCAACGTCCTGACTTTC.

The chain links TRBV9 to TRBJ2-3, with 7 positions matching TRBD1. The CDR3 sequence is 14 residues long. The V segment lost 3 bases and the J segment 2 bases; nucleotides outside the gene matches: 3. Per the germline V gene, CDR1 is SGDLS and CDR2 is YYNGEE. In nucleotides, the CDR3 is TGTGCCAGCAGCGCGGACAGGCTCACAGATACGCAGTATTTT. Translation gives CASSADRLTDTQYF. The whole variable domain, filled in from reference TRBV9 and TRBJ2-3, reads DSGVTQTPKHLITATGQRVTLRCSPRSGDLSVYWYQQSLDQGLQFLIQYYNGEERAKGNILERFSAQQFPDLHSELNLSSLELGDSALYFCASSADRLTDTQYFGPGTRLTVL.